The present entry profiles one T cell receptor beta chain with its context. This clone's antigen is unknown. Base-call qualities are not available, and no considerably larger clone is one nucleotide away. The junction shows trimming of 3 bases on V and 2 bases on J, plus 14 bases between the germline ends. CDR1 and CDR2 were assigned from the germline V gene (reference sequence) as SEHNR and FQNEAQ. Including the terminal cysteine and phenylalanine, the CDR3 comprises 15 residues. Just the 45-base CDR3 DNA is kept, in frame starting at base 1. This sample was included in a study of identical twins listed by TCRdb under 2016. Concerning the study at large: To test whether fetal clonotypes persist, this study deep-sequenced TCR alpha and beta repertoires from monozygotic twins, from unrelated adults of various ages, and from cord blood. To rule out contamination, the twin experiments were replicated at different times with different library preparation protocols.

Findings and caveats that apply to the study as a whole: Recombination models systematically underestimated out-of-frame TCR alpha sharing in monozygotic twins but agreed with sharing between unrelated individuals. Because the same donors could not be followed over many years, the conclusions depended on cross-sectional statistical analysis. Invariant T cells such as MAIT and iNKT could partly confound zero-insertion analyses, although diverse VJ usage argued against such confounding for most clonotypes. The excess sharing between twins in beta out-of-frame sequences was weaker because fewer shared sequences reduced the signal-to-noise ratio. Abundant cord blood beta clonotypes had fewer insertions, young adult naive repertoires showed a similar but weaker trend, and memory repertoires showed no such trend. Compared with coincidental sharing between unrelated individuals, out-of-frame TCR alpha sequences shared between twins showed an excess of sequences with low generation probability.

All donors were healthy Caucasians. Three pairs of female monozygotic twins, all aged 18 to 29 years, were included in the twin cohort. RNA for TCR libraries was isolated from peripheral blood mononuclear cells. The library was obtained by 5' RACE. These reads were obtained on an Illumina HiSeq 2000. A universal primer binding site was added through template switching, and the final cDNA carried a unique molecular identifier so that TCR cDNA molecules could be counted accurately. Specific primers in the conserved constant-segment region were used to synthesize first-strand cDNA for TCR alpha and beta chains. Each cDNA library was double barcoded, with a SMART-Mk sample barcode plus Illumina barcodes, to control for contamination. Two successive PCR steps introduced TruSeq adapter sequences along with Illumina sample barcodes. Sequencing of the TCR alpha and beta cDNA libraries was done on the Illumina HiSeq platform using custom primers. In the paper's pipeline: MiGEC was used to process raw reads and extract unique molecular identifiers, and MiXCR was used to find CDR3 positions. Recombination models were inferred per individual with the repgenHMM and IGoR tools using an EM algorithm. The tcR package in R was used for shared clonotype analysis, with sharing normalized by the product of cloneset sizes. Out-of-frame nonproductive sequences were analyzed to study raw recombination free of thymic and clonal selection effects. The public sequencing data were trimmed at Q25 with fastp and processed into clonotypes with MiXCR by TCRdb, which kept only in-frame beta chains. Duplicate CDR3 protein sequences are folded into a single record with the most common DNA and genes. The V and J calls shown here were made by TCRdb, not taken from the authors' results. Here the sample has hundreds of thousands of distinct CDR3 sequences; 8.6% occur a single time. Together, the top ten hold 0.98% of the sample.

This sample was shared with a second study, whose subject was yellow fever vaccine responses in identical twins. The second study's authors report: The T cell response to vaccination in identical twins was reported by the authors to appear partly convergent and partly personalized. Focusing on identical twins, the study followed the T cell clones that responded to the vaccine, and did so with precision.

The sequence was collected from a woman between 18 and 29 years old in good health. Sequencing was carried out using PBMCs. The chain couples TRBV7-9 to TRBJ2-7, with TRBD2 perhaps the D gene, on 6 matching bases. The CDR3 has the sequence CASSLEGGLTYEQYF. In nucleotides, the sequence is TGTGCCAGCAGCTTGGAGGGAGGTCTGACCTACGAGCAGTACTTC.